This entry lists 6 T cell receptor beta chains sequenced from one sample in a study of technical replicates of blood from several donors. Some clones are missing from TCRdb's copy, which holds only in-frame ones; the method was immunoSEQ multiplex PCR. This sample has 65,000 to 95,000 clones, with approximately 97% found just once. The sample was T cells isolated from PBMCs. The receptor set was obtained from a human donor in good health.

This chain joins TRBV11-3 and TRBJ2-5; TRBD1 is a possible D gene (5 bases). The ends were cut back, 8 bases at V and 2 bases at J, with 18 bases in the middle. CDR1 is SGHNT and CDR2 is YENEEA in the germline V gene. This CDR3 comprises 15 residues. CDR3 nucleotide sequence: TGTGCCAGCCTGTTAGGGGCGGTGGGTCAAGAGACCCAGTACTTC. Protein product: CASLLGAVGQETQYF.

The CDR3 here is CASSGGQTYGYTF. Written as DNA, the CDR3 is TGTGCCAGCAGCGGGGGACAGACGTATGGCTACACCTTC. This sequence joins TRBV9 and TRBJ1-2; 7 positions agree with TRBD1. The CDR3 contains 13 residues. The V and J ends lost 3 bases and 5 bases, in that order; junction bases with no gene match: 4. Germline V gene lookup returns CDR1 SGDLS and CDR2 YYNGEE.

The rearrangement links TRBV7-9 to TRBJ2-5; D perhaps matches TRBD2 (5 bases). Germline CDR1 reads SEHNR; CDR2 reads FQNEAQ (reference sequence). The CDR3 spans 13 residues. Trimming shortened V by 5 bases and J by 2 bases, and 9 bases separated the two germline ends. The CDR3 protein is CASSGEWQETQYF. The CDR3 DNA reads as TGTGCCAGCAGCGGGGAGTGGCAAGAGACCCAGTACTTC.

This clone occurred once. J is TRBJ2-5 and V is TRBV5-1; D is ambiguous. The CDR3 has 13 amino acids. V was trimmed by 3 bases and J by 4 bases, leaving 10 bases between them. Germline CDR1 reads SGHRS; CDR2 reads YFSETQ. The CDR3 protein is CASSWSSSETQYF. The DNA for the CDR3 is TGCGCCAGCAGCTGGAGCTCTTCAGAGACCCAGTACTTC. The variable domain in full, with the rest retrieved from reference TRBV5-1 and TRBJ2-5, is KAGVTQTPRYLIKTRGQQVTLSCSPISGHRSVSWYQQTPGQGLQFLFEYFSETQRNKGNFPGRFSGRQFSNSRSEMNVSTLELGDSALYLCASSWSSSETQYFGPGTRLLVL.

The genes are TRBV27 and TRBJ2-7; TRBD1 matches 9 bases. The CDR3 is 15 residues long. V shed 3 bases, J shed 6 bases, and the junction held 9 bases outside the gene matches. Germline lookup yields CDR1 MNHEY and CDR2 SMNVEV (reference sequence). Here the CDR3 reads CASSLQGQGDGEQYF. CDR3 bases: TGTGCCAGCAGTTTGCAGGGACAGGGCGATGGCGAGCAGTACTTC.

On this clone itself: Other DNA sequences from this sample encode an identical CDR3 as well. The genes are TRBV4-2 and TRBJ2-7; tentatively, D is TRBD2 (7 bases). V lost 0 bases and J lost 3, with 15 bases in between. CDR1 and CDR2 from the germline V gene are LGHNA and YNFKEQ. The CDR3 length is 16 residues. Here the CDR3 DNA reads TGTGCCAGCAGCCAAGATCTTACGGGGGGCAACTACGAGCAGTACTTC. Residues: CASSQDLTGGNYEQYF.